What follows are 10 T cell receptor beta chains derived from one specimen sequenced in a study of cytotoxic CD8 clonotypes in ibrutinib-treated CLL. The assay was immunoSEQ multiplex PCR, and TCRdb's table has in-frame clones only and misses some. The sample yields more than 70,000 clones, roughly 77% seen once. This sample comprised PBMCs, obtained after 12 months of ibrutinib treatment. These TCRs come from a human donor with chronic lymphocytic leukemia.

CDR3 amino acids: CAISPGQTYEQYF. The CDR3, as DNA: TGTGCCATCAGCCCGGGACAGACGTACGAGCAGTACTTC. The J gene is TRBJ2-7, the V gene TRBV10-3, with 7 bases lining up with TRBD1. The CDR3 sequence is 13 residues long. V was clipped by 6 bases and J by 4 bases; unmatched bases: 6. In germline, CDR1 is ENHRY, CDR2 SYGVKD.

The chain has TRBV11-2 and TRBJ2-5, with TRBD2 identical over 9 bases. There are 15 residues in the CDR3. Germline V lookup: CDR1 SGHAT, CDR2 FQNNGV. The V segment lost 4 bases and the J segment 2 bases; nucleotides outside the gene matches: 5. The CDR3 region has the DNA TGTGCCAGCAGCTCCTATGCGGGGGGGCAAGAGACCCAGTACTTC. It is translated as CASSSYAGGQETQYF.

This clone was recorded only once. The chain is built from TRBV4-2 and TRBJ2-2; maybe TRBD2 (5 bases). The V gene lost 10 bases and the J gene lost 4 bases, with 13 bases spanning the gap. Germline V gives CDR1 LGHNA, CDR2 YNFKEQ. This CDR3 contains 13 residues. The CDR3 is CATRASGTGELFF. In nucleotides, the CDR3 is TGTGCCACGCGGGCCTCGGGCACCGGGGAGCTGTTTTTT.

The rearrangement joins TRBV10-3 to TRBJ1-1; no reliable D call. Trimming removed 3 bases at V and 8 bases at J, with 22 bases between. This CDR3 is built from 16 residues. Germline V gene sequence: CDR1 ENHRY, CDR2 SYGVKD. CDR3 loop: CAISEPIFGAPGEAFF. The DNA for the CDR3 is TGTGCCATCAGTGAACCTATATTCGGAGCCCCAGGAGAAGCTTTCTTT.

This clone was found once. The genes are TRBV4-3 and TRBJ2-5; D may be TRBD1 (5 bases). Per germline, CDR1 LGHNA and CDR2 YSLEER. V was shortened by 4 bases and J by 2 bases, with 8 bases between the two germline ends. This CDR3 is built from 13 residues. The CDR3, as DNA: TGCGCCAGCAGCCCTACAGGACAAGAGACCCAGTACTTC. This translates into CASSPTGQETQYF.

The chain couples TRBV29-1 to TRBJ1-3; 10 positions agree with TRBD1. V gave up 5 bases and J gave up 4 bases; unmatched junction bases: 2. The CDR3 extends over 13 amino acids. Germline V lookup: CDR1 SQVTM, CDR2 ANQGSEA. Here the CDR3 DNA reads TGCAGCGTTCGACAGGGGGCAGGAAACACCATATATTTT. It codes for CSVRQGAGNTIYF.

This clone was observed a handful of times. The J gene is TRBJ1-1, the V gene TRBV7-9, with a possible D match to TRBD1 (6 bases). V was pared by 2 bases and J by 3 bases, with 10 bases between. This CDR3 has 14 residues. Germline lookup yields CDR1 SEHNR and CDR2 FQNEAQ (reference sequence). CDR3 region: CASSLSRGDTEAFF. CDR3 nucleotides: TGTGCCAGCAGCTTATCCAGGGGAGACACTGAAGCTTTCTTT. Supplemented by reference TRBV7-9 and TRBJ1-1, the full variable domain reads DTGVSQNPRHKITKRGQNVTFRCDPISEHNRLYWYRQTLGQGPEFLTYFQNEAQLEKSRLLSDRFSAERPKGSFSTLEIQRTEQGDSAMYLCASSLSRGDTEAFFGQGTRLTVV.

CDR3 in amino acids: CASSSLAGRKGEQFF. For the CDR3, the DNA is TGTGCCAGCAGCTCGTTAGCGGGAAGGAAGGGTGAGCAGTTCTTC. The V and J genes are TRBV11-2 and TRBJ2-1, with 8 positions matching TRBD2. The CDR3 contains 15 residues. Germline V gene lookup returns CDR1 SGHAT and CDR2 FQNNGV. V dropped 4 bases and J dropped 9; count of bases not matched to a gene: 11.

This clone has just a few counts. This chain connects TRBV4-2 to TRBJ2-7; D gene uncertain. Germline values: CDR1 LGHNA, CDR2 YNFKEQ. The CDR3 totals 12 residues. The V gene lost 2 bases and the J gene lost 7 bases, with 9 bases spanning the gap. CDR3 nucleotide sequence: TGTGCCAGCAGCCAAATAGGGTGGGAGCAGTACTTC. As protein: CASSQIGWEQYF.

The gene calls are TRBV7-3 and TRBJ2-5; a weak D match, TRBD2 (5 bases). The CDR3 has 14 amino acids. Germline CDR1 SGHTA, CDR2 FQGTGA. V was shortened by 4 bases and J by 5 bases, with 14 bases between the two germline ends. CDR3 bases: TGTGCCAGCAGCTCACTAGGACTTACGGAGACCCAGTACTTC. Translated, it gives CASSSLGLTETQYF.